This TCR beta chain was documented in a study of blood T cell repertoires in COVID-19 (dated by TCRdb to 2020 to 2021). General notes on the study: The collaborator samples originated in the United States, Italy and Spain and spanned the acute and convalescent phases of COVID-19. Where available, HLA class I and class II types were taken from metadata supplied by the sample provider and were not determined by assay-based typing. The repertoires were released in a freely available public database intended as a resource for research on the immune response to SARS-CoV-2. The sample metadata nearly always contained a de-identified subject ID, COVID-19 status, age in years and sex. The dataset comprised deeply sampled blood TCRbeta repertoires from subjects exposed to, actively infected with, or recovered from COVID-19. The prospective study material was composed of cDNA or gDNA derived from T cells, B-cell-depleted T cells, or PBMCs. The samples were drawn from the first 160 participants of the ongoing ImmuneRACE study and from some 1,300 subjects provided by 6 global collaborators.

For CDR1 and CDR2, the germline V gene lists MNHEY and SVGAGI. The CDR3 runs 14 residues from the cysteine to the phenylalanine. Only CDR3 DNA is held: 42 bases, read in frame from base 1. V loses 10 bases at its end and J loses 7 bases; junction bases beyond the gene matches: 12. TCRbeta CDR3 regions were amplified from genomic DNA using the immunoSEQ Assay, a bias-controlled multiplex PCR. On the authors' methods: Within the assay, amplification of reference gene primers was used to estimate how many nucleated cells each sample contained. To quantify the absolute abundance of each unique TCRbeta CDR3 rearrangement, sequence reads were collapsed and filtered. For each sample, productive Simpson clonality was calculated as the square root of Simpson's diversity index over productive rearrangements. TCRdb obtained this table from immuneACCESS and retained in-frame rearrangements with V and J assigned. These tables miss some clones; where compared with another copy, unresolved V genes account for less than half of the shortfall, and the remainder is unexplained. V and J calls and clone size are given by that table; D and trimming were obtained from the DNA. The sample yields fewer than 250,000 clones; roughly 83% were counted once. 3.2% of the sample belongs to the ten largest clones.

On the study overall, not on this receptor specifically: How much clinical and demographic metadata was included differed by source and by participant, and the metadata was provided uncurated.

Participants in the prospective study were enrolled through a virtual design, were aged about 18 to 89 years, and lived in 20 to 30 United States geographic areas. In the prospective study, cohorts were assigned on the basis of participant-reported clinical history obtained from a screening survey and a study questionnaire. ImmuneRACE Cohort 3 recovered participants were defined by two consecutive negative NP/OP PCR tests, healthcare professional clearance, or symptom resolution. In the prospective study, mobile phlebotomists collected whole blood, serum and a nasopharyngeal or oropharyngeal swab from each participant. Participants in the prospective study had the option to provide additional blood draws and questionnaires over an approximately 2-month period. Blood samples from the prospective study were shipped frozen or at room temperature prior to DNA extraction. A note on this clone: Its antigen has not been determined. There are no base qualities to consult, and no much larger clone falls within one base.

The sequencing sample was made of PBMCs or T cells enriched from blood (not recorded which). This TCR derives from a woman in her twenties or thirties who had recovered from COVID-19. Recombination connected TRBV6-5 to TRBJ2-2; TRBD2 aligns with 7 central bases. The nucleotides read TGTGCCACCACACGGGGGGTGTCGGACGGGGAGCTGTTTTTT. Its protein is CATTRGVSDGELFF.